This T cell receptor (beta chain) was observed in a study of T cells in Graves' hyperthyroidism and ophthalmopathy. Study observations and caveats: Median prediction lead before ophthalmopathy onset was around seven months with the model.

Absent ophthalmopathy progression within 18 months defined stable Graves' hyperthyroidism. The V and J ends lost 7 bases and 2 bases respectively, with 30 bases between them. Germline CDR1 MDHEN, CDR2 SYDVKM. This CDR3 has 19 amino acids. What was amplified from RNA transcripts were TCR beta CDR3 regions. The HTBI primer set was used in a first-round RT-PCR of the TCR CDR3. TCRdb itself ran the multiplex PCR reads through MiXCR, one entry per CDR3 protein. The sample consists of about 560,000 distinct CDR3 sequences, around 16% of them appearing once. This clonotype was seen at least ten times. Its antigen is still unknown.

The chain combines TRBV28 with TRBJ2-7, with D perhaps matching TRBD1 (6 bases). The clonotype was recovered from a woman aged 25-40 years with Graves' hyperthyroidism. Sequencing was carried out using blood. The CDR3 region is CASNPRWGRRTESPYEQYF. The CDR3 nucleotides are TGTGCCAGCAATCCCCGGTGGGGGCGCAGGACGGAATCCCCCTACGAGCAGTACTTC.